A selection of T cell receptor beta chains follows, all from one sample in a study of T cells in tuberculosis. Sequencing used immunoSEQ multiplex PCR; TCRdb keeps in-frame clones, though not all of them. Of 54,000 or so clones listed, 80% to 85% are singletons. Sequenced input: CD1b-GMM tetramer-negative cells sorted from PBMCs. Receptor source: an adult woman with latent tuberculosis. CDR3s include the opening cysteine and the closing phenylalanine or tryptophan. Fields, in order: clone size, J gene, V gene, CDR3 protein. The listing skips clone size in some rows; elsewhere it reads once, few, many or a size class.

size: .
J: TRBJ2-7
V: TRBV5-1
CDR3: CASSPLTRYEQYF

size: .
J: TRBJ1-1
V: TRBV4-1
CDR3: CASSPGGAYHSEAFF

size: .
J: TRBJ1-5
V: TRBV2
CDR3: CASSDKPGQPQHF

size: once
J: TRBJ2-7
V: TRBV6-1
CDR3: CASSVTGTGSYEQYF

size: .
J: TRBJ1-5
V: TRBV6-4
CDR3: CASSGEPNQPQHF

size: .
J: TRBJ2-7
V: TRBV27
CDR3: CASSLSLGQGAGEQYF

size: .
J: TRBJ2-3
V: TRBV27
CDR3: CASSFETSGGTDTQYF

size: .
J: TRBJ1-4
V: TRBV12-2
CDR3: CASRFVPLGGRHEKLFF

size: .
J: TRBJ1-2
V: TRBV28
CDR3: CASSPQRGGYGYTF

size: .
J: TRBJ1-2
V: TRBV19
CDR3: CASSILAGVGVYGYTF

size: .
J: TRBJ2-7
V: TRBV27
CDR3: CASSPRGASTYEQYF

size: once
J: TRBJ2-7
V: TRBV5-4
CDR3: CASSPRAGEGYEQYF

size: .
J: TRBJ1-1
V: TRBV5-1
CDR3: CASSLARMNTEAFF

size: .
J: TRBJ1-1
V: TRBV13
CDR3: CASRSGEGGTEAFF

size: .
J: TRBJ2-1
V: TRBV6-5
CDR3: CASSYSFQRSYNEQFF

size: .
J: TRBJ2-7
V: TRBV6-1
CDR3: CASRPTGTGKYEQYF

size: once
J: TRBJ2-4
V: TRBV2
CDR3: CASSWGNLGSPAKNIQYF

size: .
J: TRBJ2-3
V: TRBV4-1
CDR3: CASSQDQPIPGLARDTQYF

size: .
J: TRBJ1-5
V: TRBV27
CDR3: CASRRDRGRNQPQHF

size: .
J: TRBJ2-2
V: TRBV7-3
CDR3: CASSGGGLARPGELFF

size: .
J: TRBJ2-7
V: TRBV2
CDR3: CASHLTPQYNEQYF

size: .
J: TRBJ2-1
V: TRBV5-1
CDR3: CASHHGNARDEQFF

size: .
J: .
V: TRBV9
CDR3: CASSASGGAAYEQYF

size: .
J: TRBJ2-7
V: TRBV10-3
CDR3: CAISLAATVTYEQYF

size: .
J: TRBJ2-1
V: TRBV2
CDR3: CASSEIGGRLYEQFF

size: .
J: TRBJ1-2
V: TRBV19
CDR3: CASSIEAYGYTF

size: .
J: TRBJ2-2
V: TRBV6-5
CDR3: CASSGRARSGELFF

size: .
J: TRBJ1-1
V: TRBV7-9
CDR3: CASSLGFGNEAFF

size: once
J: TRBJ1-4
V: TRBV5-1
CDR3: CASSRTGGLATNEKLFF

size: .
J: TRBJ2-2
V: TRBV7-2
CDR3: CASSPDGPTGELFF

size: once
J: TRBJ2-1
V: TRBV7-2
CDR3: CASSRKRGRGDEQFF

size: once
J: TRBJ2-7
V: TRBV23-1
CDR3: CARNPDSNEQYF

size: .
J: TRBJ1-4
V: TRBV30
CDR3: CAWTGQGAANEKLFF

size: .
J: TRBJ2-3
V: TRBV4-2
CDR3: CASSQAPSSGGGDTQYF

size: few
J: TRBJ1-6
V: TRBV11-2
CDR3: CASSLKSGNNSPLHF

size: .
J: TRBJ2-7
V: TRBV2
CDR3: CASSGQGGLVYEQYF

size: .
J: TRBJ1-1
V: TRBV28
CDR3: CASRGGQGYTEAFF

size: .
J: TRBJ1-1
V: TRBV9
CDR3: CASSATPGQGYTEAFF

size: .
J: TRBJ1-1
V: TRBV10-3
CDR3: CASQRREDTEAFF

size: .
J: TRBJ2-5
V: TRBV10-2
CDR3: CASRTSGKETQYF

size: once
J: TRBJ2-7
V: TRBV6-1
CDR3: CASNPPDRSSYEQYF

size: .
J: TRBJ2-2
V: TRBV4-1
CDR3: CASSRSGGVSGELFF

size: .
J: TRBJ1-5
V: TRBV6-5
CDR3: CASTDSIGQPQHF

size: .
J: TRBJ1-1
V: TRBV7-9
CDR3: CASSLGRDRGTEAFF

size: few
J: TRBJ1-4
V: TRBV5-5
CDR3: CASREVTGWGLAKLFF

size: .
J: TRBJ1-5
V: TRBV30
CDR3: CAWSTGRDQPQHF

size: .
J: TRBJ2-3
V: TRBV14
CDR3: CASSQERIAGGPQYF

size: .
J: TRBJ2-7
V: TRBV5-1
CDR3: CASRTGQAYEQYF

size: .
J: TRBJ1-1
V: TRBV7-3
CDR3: CASSPDSGMNTEAFF

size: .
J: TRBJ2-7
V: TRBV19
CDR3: CASSISHRSSYEQYF

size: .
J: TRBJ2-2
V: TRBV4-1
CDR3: CASSQELPGLAGQPNTGELFF

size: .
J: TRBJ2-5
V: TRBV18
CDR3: CASSQGQLTQETQYF

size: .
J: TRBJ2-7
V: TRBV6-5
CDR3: CASSSYRGAYEQYF

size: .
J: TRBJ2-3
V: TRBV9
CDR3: CASSVGLGGGTDTQYF

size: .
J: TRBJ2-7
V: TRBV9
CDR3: CASSAWEGAYEQYF

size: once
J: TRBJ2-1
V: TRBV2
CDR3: CASSGQLNNEQFF

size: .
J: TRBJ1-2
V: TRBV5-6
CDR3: CASSLGSRGYTF

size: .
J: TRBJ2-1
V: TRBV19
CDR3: CASSSTGSSYNEQFF

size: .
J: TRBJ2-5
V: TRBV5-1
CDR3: CASSVSGGQGETQYF

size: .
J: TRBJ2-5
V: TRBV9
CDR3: CASSHSGGGETQYF